This T cell receptor beta chain was found in a study of blood T cell repertoires in COVID-19 (TCRdb year 2020). About the study as a whole: Samples covering the acute and convalescent phases of COVID-19 were provided by collaborators in the United States, Italy and Spain. Subjects who had been exposed to COVID-19, were actively infected with it, or had recovered from it provided the deeply sampled blood TCRbeta repertoires that made up the dataset. A freely available public database, intended as a resource for researchers studying the immune response to SARS-CoV-2, is where the repertoires were released. Samples were obtained from the ongoing ImmuneRACE study (first 160 participants) and from about 1,300 subjects provided by 6 global collaborators. Sample metadata almost always included a de-identified subject ID, COVID-19 status, age in years and sex. Where available, HLA class I and class II types were obtained from metadata supplied by the sample provider rather than from assay-based typing. The prospective study material was composed of cDNA or gDNA derived from T cells, B-cell-depleted T cells, or PBMCs.

TCRbeta CDR3 regions were amplified from genomic DNA by means of the immunoSEQ Assay, a bias-controlled multiplex PCR. The authors' analysis ran thus. The number of nucleated cells in each sample was estimated from the amplification of reference gene primers within the assay. To quantify the absolute abundance of each unique TCRbeta CDR3 rearrangement, sequence reads were collapsed and filtered. For each sample, productive Simpson clonality was calculated as the square root of Simpson's diversity index across productive rearrangements. TCRdb holds this immuneACCESS table with in-frame rearrangements only. Some clones are missing; in checked studies, unresolved V genes explain under half, and the rest has no known cause. Clone size and the V and J calls come from that table; the DNA yielded D and trimming. The sample table records fewer than 45,000 clones; around 84% of these occur just once. Approximately 1.7% of the sample is taken by the ten largest.

With respect to this clone: Its antigen is unknown. No base quality values were provided; no much bigger clone lies one nucleotide off.

One collaborating source in Seattle enrolled patients while the patients were actively infected and followed the patients over time throughout the course of disease. Whole blood was collected in K2EDTA tubes by collaborating institutions according to the institutions' own protocols. Collaborator samples were shipped for TCRbeta analysis as frozen whole blood, isolated PBMCs, or DNA extracted from either sample type. Study-wide findings and limitations: How much clinical and demographic metadata was included differed by source and by participant, and the metadata was provided uncurated.

Sequences PRHDT (CDR1) and FYEKMQ (CDR2) are obtained from the germline V gene (reference sequence). V is cut by 3 bases and J by 1 base, and the space between the germline ends is 15 bases. The CDR3 spans 16 residues, from the cysteine through the phenylalanine. Here the CDR3 DNA is all that survives: 48 bases in frame from base 1. The clonotype comes from a man aged 60-69 years with COVID-19, enrolled during active disease. The sequenced sample consisted of peripheral blood. The sequence is built from TRBV13 and TRBJ1-1, with TRBD1 as a weak D call on 5 bases. The sequenced DNA is TGTGCCAGCAGCTTGGGACTCCGGACGGCGAACACTGAAGCTTTCTTT. Its translation reads: CASSLGLRTANTEAFF.